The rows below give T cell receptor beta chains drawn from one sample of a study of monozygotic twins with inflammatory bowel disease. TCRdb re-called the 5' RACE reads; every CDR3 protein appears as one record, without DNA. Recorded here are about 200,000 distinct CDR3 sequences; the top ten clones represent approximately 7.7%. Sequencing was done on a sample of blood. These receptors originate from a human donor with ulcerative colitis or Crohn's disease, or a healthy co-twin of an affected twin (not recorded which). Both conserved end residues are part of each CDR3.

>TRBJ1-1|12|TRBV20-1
CSARGQNTEAFF
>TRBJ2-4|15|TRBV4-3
CASSQRTSGKNIQYF
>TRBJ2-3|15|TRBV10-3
CAINQSGSKTDTQYF
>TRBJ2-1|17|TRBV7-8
CASSLRGGSPSYNEQFF
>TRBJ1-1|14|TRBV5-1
CASSSSSRSREAFF
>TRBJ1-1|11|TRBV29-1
CSVEGVYEAFF
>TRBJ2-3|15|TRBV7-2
CASSRIRQGLDTQYF
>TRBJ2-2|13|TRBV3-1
CASSQGATGELFF
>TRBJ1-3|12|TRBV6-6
CASSQDPDTIYF
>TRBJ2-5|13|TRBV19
CASSISEKETQYF
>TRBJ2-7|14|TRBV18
CASSPPPGSYEQYF
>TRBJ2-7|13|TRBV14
CASRFGQGHEQYF
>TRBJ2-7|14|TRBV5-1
CASNNPGQNYEQYF
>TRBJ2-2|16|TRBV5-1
CASSTSGGGPTGELFF
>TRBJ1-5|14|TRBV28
CASYVQGGNQPQHF
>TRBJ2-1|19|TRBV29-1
CSVVYYGQLLAPSYNEQFF
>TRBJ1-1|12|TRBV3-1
CASSQARAEAFF
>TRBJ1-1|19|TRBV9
CASSVQGTGGIGADTEAFF
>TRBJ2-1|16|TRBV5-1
CASSLAPSSSYNVQFF
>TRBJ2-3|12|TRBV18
CASSPQADTQYF
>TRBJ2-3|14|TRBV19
CASSISGGRNTQYF
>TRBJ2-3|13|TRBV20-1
CSSTSGFTDTQYF
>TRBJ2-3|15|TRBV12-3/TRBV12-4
CASSFAGGGTDTQYF
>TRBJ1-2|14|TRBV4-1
CASSHERQNYGYTF
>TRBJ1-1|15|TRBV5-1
CASSFATGQGTEAFF
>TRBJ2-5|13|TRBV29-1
CSVEDDKRWAQYF
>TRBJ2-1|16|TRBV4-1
CASSQEKRGGMVEQFF